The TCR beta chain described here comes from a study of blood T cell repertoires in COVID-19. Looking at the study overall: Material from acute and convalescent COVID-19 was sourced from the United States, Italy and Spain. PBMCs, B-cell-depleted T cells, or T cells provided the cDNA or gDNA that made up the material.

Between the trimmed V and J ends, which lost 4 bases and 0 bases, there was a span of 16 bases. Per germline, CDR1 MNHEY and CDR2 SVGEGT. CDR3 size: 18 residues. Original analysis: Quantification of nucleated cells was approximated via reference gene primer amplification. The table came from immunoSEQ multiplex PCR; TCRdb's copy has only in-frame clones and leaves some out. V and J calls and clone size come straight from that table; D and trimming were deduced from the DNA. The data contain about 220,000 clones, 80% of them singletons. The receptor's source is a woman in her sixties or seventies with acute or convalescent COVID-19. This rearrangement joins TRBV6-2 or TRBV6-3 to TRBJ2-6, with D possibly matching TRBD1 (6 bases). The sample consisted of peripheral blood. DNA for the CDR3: TGTGCCAGCAGTTCACGGCAGGGGCTTCCCTCTGGGGCCAACGTCCTGACTTTC. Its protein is CASSSRQGLPSGANVLTF.